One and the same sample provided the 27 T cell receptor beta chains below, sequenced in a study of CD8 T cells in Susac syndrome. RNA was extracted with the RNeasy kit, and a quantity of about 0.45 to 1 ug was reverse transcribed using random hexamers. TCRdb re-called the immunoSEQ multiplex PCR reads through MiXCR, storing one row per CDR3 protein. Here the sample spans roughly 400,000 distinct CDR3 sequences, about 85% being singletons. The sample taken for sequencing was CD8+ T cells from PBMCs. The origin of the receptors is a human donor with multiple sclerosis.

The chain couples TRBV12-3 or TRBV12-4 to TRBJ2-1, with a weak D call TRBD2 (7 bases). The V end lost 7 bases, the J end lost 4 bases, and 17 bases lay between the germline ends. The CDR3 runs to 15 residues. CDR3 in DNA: TGTGCCAGCATCCCTACGGGGGGCCGGTACAATGAGCAGTTCTTC. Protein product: CASIPTGGRYNEQFF.

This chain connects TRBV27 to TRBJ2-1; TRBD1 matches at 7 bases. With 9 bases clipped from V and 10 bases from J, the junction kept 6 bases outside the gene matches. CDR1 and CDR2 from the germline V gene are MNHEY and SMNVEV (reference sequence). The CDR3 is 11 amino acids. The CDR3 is CASTARGEQFF. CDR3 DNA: TGTGCCAGTACCGCCAGGGGGGAGCAGTTCTTC.

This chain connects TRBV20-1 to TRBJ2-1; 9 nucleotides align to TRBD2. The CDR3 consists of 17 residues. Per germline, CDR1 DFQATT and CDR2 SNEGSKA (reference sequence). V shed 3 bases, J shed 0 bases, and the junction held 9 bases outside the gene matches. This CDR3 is CSASPGLADYSYNEQFF. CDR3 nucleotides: TGCAGTGCTAGTCCGGGACTAGCAGACTACTCCTACAATGAGCAGTTCTTC.

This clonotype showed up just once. In nucleotides, the CDR3 is TGTGCCAGCAGTTTAGACCCCCCGAGCTCCTACAATGAGCAGTTCTTC. This translates into CASSLDPPSSYNEQFF. This rearrangement joins TRBV27 to TRBJ2-1; no clear D. The CDR3 loop spans 16 amino acids. The germline CDR1 and CDR2 sequences are MNHEY and SMNVEV (reference sequence). V was clipped by 2 bases and J by 0 bases, with 11 bases between them.

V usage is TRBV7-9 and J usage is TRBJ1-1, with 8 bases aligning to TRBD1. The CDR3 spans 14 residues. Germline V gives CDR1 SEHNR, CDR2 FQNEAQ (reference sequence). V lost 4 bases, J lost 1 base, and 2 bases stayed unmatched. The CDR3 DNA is TGTGCCAGCAGCTACGACAGGGGGAACACTGAAGCTTTCTTT. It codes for CASSYDRGNTEAFF.

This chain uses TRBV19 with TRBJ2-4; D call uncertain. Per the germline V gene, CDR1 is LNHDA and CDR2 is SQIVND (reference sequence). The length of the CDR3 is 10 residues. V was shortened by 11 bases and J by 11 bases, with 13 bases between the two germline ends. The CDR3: CALSSTLQYF. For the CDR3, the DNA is TGTGCCTTGTCGTCGACCCTTCAGTACTTC.

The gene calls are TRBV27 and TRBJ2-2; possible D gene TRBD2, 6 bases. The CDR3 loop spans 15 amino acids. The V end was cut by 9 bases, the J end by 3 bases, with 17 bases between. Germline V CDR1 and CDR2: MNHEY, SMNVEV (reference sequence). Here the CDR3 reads CASSLGGLYTGELFF. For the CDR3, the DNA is TGTGCCAGTTCGCTGGGGGGACTCTACACCGGGGAGCTGTTTTTT.

The DNA for the CDR3 is TGTGCCAGTAGCCCCGGGGGGGCCGGGGAGCTGTTTTTT. Translated, it gives CASSPGGAGELFF. This chain joins TRBV19 and TRBJ2-2; 8 nucleotides agree with TRBD2. V lost 6 bases, J lost 6 bases, and 3 bases stayed unmatched. Looked up from germline, CDR1 is LNHDA and CDR2 is SQIVND (reference sequence). The CDR3 extends over 13 amino acids.

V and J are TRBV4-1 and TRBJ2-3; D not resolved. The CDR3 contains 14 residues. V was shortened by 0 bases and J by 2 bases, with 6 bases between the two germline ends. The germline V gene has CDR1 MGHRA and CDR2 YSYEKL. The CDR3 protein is CASSQDSLTDTQYF. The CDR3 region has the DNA TGCGCCAGCAGCCAAGATAGCCTCACAGATACGCAGTATTTT.

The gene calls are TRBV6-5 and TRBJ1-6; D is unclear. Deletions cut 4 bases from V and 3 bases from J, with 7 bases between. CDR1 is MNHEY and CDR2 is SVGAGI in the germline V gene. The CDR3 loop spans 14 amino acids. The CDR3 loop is CASSFIDYNSPLHF. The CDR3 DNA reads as TGTGCCAGCAGTTTCATTGACTATAATTCACCCCTCCACTTT.

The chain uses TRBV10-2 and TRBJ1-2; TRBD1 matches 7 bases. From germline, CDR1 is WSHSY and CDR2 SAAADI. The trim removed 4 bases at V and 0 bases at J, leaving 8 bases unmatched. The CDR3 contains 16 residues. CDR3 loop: CASSAITGVPNYGYTF. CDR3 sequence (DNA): TGCGCCAGCAGTGCGATAACAGGGGTTCCTAACTATGGCTACACCTTC.

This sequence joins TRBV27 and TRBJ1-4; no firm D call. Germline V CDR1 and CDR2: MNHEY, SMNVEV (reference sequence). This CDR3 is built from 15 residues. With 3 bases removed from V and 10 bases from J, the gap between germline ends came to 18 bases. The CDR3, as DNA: TGTGCCAGCAGTTTCCGGGGAGGGCCGGCCGGAAAACTGTTTTTT. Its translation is CASSFRGGPAGKLFF.

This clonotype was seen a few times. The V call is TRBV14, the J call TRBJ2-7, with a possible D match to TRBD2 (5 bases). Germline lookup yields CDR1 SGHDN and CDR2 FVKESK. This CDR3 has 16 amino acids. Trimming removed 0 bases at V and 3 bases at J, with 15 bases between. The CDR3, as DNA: TGTGCCAGCAGCCAAGATCAGCAGCGGACCCTCTACGAGCAGTACTTC. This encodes CASSQDQQRTLYEQYF.

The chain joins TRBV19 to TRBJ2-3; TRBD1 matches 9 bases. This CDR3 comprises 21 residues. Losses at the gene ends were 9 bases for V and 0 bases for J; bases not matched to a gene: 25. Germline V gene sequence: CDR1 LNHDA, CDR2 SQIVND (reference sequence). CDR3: CASGGQGLLPEPLFSTDTQYF. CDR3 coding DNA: TGTGCCAGCGGGGGACAGGGCCTTTTACCAGAGCCCCTTTTTAGCACAGATACGCAGTATTTT. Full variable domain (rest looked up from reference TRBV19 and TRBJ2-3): DGGITQSPKYLFRKEGQNVTLSCEQNLNHDAMYWYRQDPGQGLRLIYYSQIVNDFQKGDIAEGYSVSREKKESFPLTVTSAQKNPTAFYLCASGGQGLLPEPLFSTDTQYFGPGTRLTVL.

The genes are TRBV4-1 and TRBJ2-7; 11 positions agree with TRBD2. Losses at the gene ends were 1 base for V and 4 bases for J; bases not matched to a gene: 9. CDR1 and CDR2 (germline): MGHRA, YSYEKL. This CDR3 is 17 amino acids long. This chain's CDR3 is CASSQVTPLAGGYEQYF. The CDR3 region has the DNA TGCGCCAGCAGCCAAGTTACCCCCCTAGCGGGGGGATACGAGCAGTACTTC.

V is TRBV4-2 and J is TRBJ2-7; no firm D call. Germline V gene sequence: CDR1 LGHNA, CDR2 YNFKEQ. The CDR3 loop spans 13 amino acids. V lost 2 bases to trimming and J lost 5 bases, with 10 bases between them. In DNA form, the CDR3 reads TGTGCCAGCAGCCAATCCTTAACAAACGAGCAGTACTTC. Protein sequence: CASSQSLTNEQYF.

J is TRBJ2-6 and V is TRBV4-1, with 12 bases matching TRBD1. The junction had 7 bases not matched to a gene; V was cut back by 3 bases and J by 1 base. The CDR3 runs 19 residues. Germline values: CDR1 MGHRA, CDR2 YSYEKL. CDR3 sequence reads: CASSHLPGQGASGANVLTF. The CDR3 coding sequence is TGCGCCAGCAGCCACCTACCGGGACAGGGGGCTTCTGGGGCCAACGTCCTGACTTTC.

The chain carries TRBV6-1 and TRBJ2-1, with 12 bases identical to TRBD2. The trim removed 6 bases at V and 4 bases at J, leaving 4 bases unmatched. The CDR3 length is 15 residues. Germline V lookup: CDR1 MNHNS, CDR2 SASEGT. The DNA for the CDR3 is TGTGCCAGCAGCCTGACTAGCGGGGGATACAATGAGCAGTTCTTC. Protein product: CASSLTSGGYNEQFF.

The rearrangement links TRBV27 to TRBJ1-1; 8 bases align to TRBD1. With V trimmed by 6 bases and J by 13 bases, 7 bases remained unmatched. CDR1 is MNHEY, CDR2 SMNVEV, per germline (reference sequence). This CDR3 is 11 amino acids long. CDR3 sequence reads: CASSQGQGDFF. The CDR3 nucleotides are TGTGCCAGCAGCCAAGGACAGGGAGATTTCTTT.

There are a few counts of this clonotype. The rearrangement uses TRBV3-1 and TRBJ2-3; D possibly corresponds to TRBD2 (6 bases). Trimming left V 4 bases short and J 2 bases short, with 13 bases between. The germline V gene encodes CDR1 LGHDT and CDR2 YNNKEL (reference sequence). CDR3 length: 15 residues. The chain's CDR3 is CASSPKRVFTDTQYF. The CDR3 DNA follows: TGTGCCAGCAGCCCGAAGCGGGTTTTCACAGATACGCAGTATTTT.

Here the CDR3 DNA reads TGTGCCAGCAGCTTAGCGTGGGCGGGCAGCTCCTACGAGCAGTACTTC. Translated: CASSLAWAGSSYEQYF. The chain joins TRBV7-9 to TRBJ2-7; possible D gene TRBD2, 5 bases. The V gene lost 0 bases and the J gene lost 0 bases, with 12 bases spanning the gap. CDR3 length: 16 amino acids. Germline V gives CDR1 SEHNR, CDR2 FQNEAQ (reference sequence).

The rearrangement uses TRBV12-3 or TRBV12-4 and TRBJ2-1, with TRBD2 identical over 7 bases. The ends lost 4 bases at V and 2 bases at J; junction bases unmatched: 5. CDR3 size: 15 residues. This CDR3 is CASSSRGLAYNEQFF. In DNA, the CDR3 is TGTGCCAGCAGTTCCCGAGGACTAGCCTACAATGAGCAGTTCTTC.

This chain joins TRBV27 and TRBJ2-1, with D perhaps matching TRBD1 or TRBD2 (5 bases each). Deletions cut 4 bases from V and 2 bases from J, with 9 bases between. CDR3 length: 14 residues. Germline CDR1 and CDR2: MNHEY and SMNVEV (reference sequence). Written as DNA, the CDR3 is TGTGCCAGCAGTTCAGGGACCCCCTACAATGAGCAGTTCTTC. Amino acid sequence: CASSSGTPYNEQFF.

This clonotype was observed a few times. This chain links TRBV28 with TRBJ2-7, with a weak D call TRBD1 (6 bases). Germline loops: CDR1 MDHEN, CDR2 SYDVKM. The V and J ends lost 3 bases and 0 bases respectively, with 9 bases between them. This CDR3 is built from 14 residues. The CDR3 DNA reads TGTGCCAGCAGTTTCAGGGGCGGCTCCTACGAGCAGTACTTC. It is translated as CASSFRGGSYEQYF.

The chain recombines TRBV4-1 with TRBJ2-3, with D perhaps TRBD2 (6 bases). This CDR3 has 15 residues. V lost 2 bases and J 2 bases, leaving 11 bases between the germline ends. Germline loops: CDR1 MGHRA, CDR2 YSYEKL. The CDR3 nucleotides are TGCGCCAGCAGCCAACTAGCGTTAGACACAGATACGCAGTATTTT. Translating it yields CASSQLALDTDTQYF.

The CDR3 region has the DNA TGTGCCAGCAGCTTAGCGGGGTGGGCACCGGGACAGGTCCTCGGGAGCGAAGCTTTCTTT. It codes for CASSLAGWAPGQVLGSEAFF. The chain links TRBV7-8 to TRBJ1-1; 8 bases agree with TRBD1. Trimming cost V 0 bases and J 8 bases; bases outside gene matches: 23. This CDR3 contains 20 residues. Per the germline V gene, CDR1 is SGHVS and CDR2 is FQNEAQ.

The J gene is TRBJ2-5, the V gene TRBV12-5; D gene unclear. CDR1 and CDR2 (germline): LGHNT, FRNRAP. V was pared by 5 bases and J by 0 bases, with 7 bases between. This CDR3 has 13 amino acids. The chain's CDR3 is CASGGRYQETQYF. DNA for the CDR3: TGTGCTAGTGGTGGGCGCTACCAAGAGACCCAGTACTTC.